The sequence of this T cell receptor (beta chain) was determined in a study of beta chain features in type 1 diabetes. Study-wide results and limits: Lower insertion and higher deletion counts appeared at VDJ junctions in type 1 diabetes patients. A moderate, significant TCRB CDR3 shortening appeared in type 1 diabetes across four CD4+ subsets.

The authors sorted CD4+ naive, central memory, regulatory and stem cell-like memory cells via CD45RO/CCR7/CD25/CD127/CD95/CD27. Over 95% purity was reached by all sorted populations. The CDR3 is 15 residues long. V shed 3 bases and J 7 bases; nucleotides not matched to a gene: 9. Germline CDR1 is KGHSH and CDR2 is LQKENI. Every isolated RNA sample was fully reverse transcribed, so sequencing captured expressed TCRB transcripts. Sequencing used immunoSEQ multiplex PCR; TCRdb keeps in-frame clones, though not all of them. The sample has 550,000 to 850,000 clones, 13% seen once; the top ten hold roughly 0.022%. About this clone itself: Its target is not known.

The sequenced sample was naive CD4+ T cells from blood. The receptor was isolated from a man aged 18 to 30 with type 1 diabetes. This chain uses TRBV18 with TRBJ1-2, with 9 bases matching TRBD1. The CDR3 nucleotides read TGTGCCAGCTCACCCGCGTGGGACAGGGAAGGTGGCTACACCTTC. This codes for CASSPAWDREGGYTF.